The 15 T cell receptor beta chains reported below all come from one sample, sequenced in a study of T cell responses to AZD1222 COVID-19 vaccine. The data were produced by immunoSEQ multiplex PCR, yet TCRdb's version contains in-frame clones alone and is incomplete. This table has over 150,000 clones, more than 90% appearing once. This specimen was peripheral blood, taken on day 0 of AZD1222 vaccination. The receptor set was obtained from an adult in good health.

This chain links TRBV11-3 with TRBJ2-7; D is possibly TRBD1 (5 bases). V gave up 5 bases and J gave up 5 bases, with 16 bases separating them. The germline V gene has CDR1 SGHNT and CDR2 YENEEA. CDR3 length equals 14 residues. CDR3 sequence: CASSAPGKNHEQYF. As DNA, the CDR3 is TGTGCCAGCAGCGCGCCAGGGAAGAATCACGAGCAGTACTTC.

The chain is built from TRBV5-6 and TRBJ1-1; D may be TRBD1 (5 bases). Trimming shortened V by 1 base and J by 4 bases, and 8 bases separated the two germline ends. The CDR3 length is 13 residues. The V gene's germline CDR1 is SGHDT and CDR2 YYEEEE. The CDR3 reads CASSLLGGTEAFF. CDR3 nucleotides: TGTGCCAGCAGCTTGCTCGGGGGCACTGAAGCTTTCTTT.

In its sample, this clone was seen once. V and J are TRBV6-6 and TRBJ1-1; TRBD1 might be the D (5 bases). Germline-derived CDR1 and CDR2 are MNHNY and SVGAGI (reference sequence). Trimming stripped 6 bases from V and 11 bases from J, with 22 bases between. The CDR3 is 14 residues long. The DNA for the CDR3 is TGTGCCAGCAGGGGGGACCAGAGGGCCGCGGAGGCTTTCTTT. It specifies CASRGDQRAAEAFF.

The chain employs TRBV19 and TRBJ2-6, with 10 bases fitting TRBD2. From germline, CDR1 is LNHDA and CDR2 SQIVND (reference sequence). V lost 6 bases to trimming and J lost 1 base; unmatched junction nucleotides: 9. The CDR3 has 18 residues. CDR3 protein: CASRGSGRAVSGANVLTF. The CDR3 coding sequence is TGTGCCAGTAGAGGAAGCGGGAGGGCCGTTTCTGGGGCCAACGTCCTGACTTTC.

This clone has only a few counts. One end of the junction fails to match germline, which may point to a read error. The chain is built from TRBV7-7 and TRBJ2-5; the match to TRBD2 covers 7 bases. CDR3 length equals 15 residues. Germline V CDR1 and CDR2: SSHAT, FNYEAQ (reference sequence). CDR3 amino acids: CASSFGRTSQETQYF. The CDR3, as DNA: TGTGCTAGCAGCTTTGGGAGGACTAGTCAAGAGACCCAGTACTTC.

This clone occurred a few times. V usage is TRBV6-5 and J usage is TRBJ2-7, with 8 positions matching TRBD1. There are 14 residues in the CDR3. The germline CDR1 and CDR2 sequences are MNHEY and SVGAGI. Germline trimming cut 6 bases from V and 0 bases from J; bases unmatched to any gene: 4. DNA of the CDR3: TGTGCCAGCAGCCATGGACAGGGCTCCTACGAGCAGTACTTC. Amino acids: CASSHGQGSYEQYF.

The chain is built from TRBV19 and TRBJ1-5; 12 nucleotides align to TRBD1. The CDR3 covers 15 residues. The germline V gene has CDR1 LNHDA and CDR2 SQIVND (reference sequence). Unmatched junction bases numbered 6, after V lost 6 bases and J lost 6 bases. CDR3 nucleotide sequence: TGTGCCAGTAGGGCCCGGGACAGGGGGCTTCAGCCCCAGCATTTT. It codes for CASRARDRGLQPQHF.

V usage is TRBV5-4 and J usage is TRBJ2-3; TRBD2 matches 7 bases. The length of the CDR3 is 15 residues. J lost 6 bases, V lost 4 bases, and 11 bases had no gene match. CDR1 is SGHNT, CDR2 YYREEE, per germline (reference sequence). The CDR3 here is CASSLQGTSVDTQYF. For the CDR3, the DNA is TGTGCCAGCAGCCTCCAGGGCACTAGCGTGGATACGCAGTATTTT.

This clone was seen just once. This chain links TRBV30 with TRBJ2-7; D possibly corresponds to TRBD1 (5 bases). V was shortened by 3 bases and J by 4 bases, with 13 bases between the two germline ends. The CDR3 loop spans 13 amino acids. From germline, CDR1 is GTSNPN and CDR2 SVGIG (reference sequence). This CDR3 reads CAWRRWAGYEQYF. In DNA form, the CDR3 reads TGTGCCTGGAGAAGGTGGGCAGGGTACGAGCAGTACTTC.

The chain carries TRBV28 and TRBJ1-5, with 9 bases lining up with TRBD1. Germline CDR1 reads MDHEN; CDR2 reads SYDVKM. Trimming cost V 4 bases and J 0 bases; bases outside gene matches: 1. This CDR3 comprises 15 residues. In nucleotides, the CDR3 is TGTGCCAGCAGTTCGGACAGGGGTAGCAATCAGCCCCAGCATTTT. Protein: CASSSDRGSNQPQHF.

The chain combines TRBV10-3 with TRBJ1-1; possibly TRBD1 for D (5 bases). Per the germline V gene, CDR1 is ENHRY and CDR2 is SYGVKD. Trimming took off 4 bases at V and 9 bases at J, with 21 bases between the two ends. This CDR3 has 15 residues. CDR3 protein: CAISVEKGWDGKAFF. CDR3 bases: TGTGCCATCAGTGTAGAGAAAGGGTGGGACGGCAAAGCTTTCTTT.

The rearrangement links TRBV12-5 to TRBJ2-3, with 8 positions matching TRBD1. This CDR3 spans 16 amino acids. The trim removed 5 bases at V and 1 base at J, leaving 8 bases unmatched. Germline values: CDR1 LGHNT, CDR2 FRNRAP. The CDR3 DNA sequence: TGTGCTAGTGGTCCACAACCGGGACAGGGCACAGATACGCAGTATTTT. Residues: CASGPQPGQGTDTQYF.

The chain links TRBV2 to TRBJ2-5, with 11 nucleotides matching TRBD2. Germline V lookup: CDR1 SNHLY, CDR2 FYNNEI. The CDR3 extends over 14 amino acids. Trimming took 6 bases from V and 5 from J; bases not matched to a gene: 5. The chain's CDR3 is CASRVLAGVETQYF. Here the CDR3 DNA reads TGTGCCAGCAGGGTACTAGCGGGAGTTGAGACCCAGTACTTC.

The V gene is TRBV7-8, the J gene TRBJ1-5; weak D call: TRBD1 (6 bases). CDR1 SGHVS and CDR2 FQNEAQ come from the germline V gene. The V and J ends lost 2 bases and 3 bases respectively, with 14 bases between them. The CDR3 loop spans 16 amino acids. CDR3 region: CASSLTGPVPNQPQHF. CDR3 coding DNA: TGTGCCAGCAGCTTAACAGGGCCCGTCCCCAATCAGCCCCAGCATTTT.

This chain links TRBV11-2 with TRBJ1-1; unclear D gene. CDR3 length: 13 residues. The germline V and J ends were trimmed by 10 bases and 4 bases, with 16 bases remaining between them. Germline CDR1 is SGHAT and CDR2 is FQNNGV. The CDR3 protein is CATTRGEGTEAFF. The DNA of the CDR3 is TGTGCCACCACACGGGGAGAAGGCACTGAAGCTTTCTTT. The whole variable domain, remainder taken from reference TRBV11-2 and TRBJ1-1, is EAGVAQSPRYKIIEKRQSVAFWCNPISGHATLYWYQQILGQGPKLLIQFQNNGVVDDSQLPKDRFSAERLKGVDSTLKIQPAKLEDSAVYLCATTRGEGTEAFFGQGTRLTVV.